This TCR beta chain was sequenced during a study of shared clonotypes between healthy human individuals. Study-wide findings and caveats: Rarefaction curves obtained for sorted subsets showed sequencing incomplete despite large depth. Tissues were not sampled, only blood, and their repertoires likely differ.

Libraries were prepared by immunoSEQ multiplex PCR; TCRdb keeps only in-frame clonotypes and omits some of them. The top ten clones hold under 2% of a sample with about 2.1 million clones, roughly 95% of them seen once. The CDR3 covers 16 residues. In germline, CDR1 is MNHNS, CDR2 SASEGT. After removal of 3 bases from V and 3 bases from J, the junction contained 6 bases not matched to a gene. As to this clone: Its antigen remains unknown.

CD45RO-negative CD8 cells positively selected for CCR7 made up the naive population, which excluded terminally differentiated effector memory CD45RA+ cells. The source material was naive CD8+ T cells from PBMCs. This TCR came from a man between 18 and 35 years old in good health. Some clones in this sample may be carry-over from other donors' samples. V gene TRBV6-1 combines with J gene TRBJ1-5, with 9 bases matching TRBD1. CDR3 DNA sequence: TGTGCCAGCAGTGAGAGGACAGGGGTGGTCAATCAGCCCCAGCATTTT. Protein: CASSERTGVVNQPQHF.